The clone carrying this T cell receptor beta chain was observed many times. Its specificity is unknown. The CDR3 runs to 13 residues. Germline V gene sequence: CDR1 ENHRY, CDR2 SYGVKD. V was clipped by 0 bases and J by 5 bases, with 8 bases between them. This specimen belongs to a study of identical twins. Notes on the study in general: Model-predicted out-of-frame TCR alpha sharing fell below observed values in monozygotic twins. Abundant cord blood beta clonotypes carried fewer insertions; memory repertoires showed none.

Donors were all healthy Caucasians. In TCRdb, the 5' RACE reads were re-called with MiXCR into one record per CDR3 protein. This table holds 640,000 or so distinct CDR3 sequences, roughly 6% found once. The sample was naive T cells sorted from blood. This receptor was obtained from a man younger than 30 in good health. The chain has TRBV10-3 and TRBJ2-7; D not resolved. CDR3 sequence reads: CAISESTAHEQYF. In DNA, the CDR3 is TGTGCCATCAGTGAGTCGACGGCCCACGAGCAGTACTTC.